Below, 20 T cell receptor beta chains from the same sample are listed, as sequenced in a study of T cell repertoires in cytomegalovirus infection. One entry per CDR3 protein, called by TCRdb with MiXCR from the reads. This table has hundreds of thousands of distinct CDR3 sequences, around 29% appearing once. These receptors' targets are unknown. The material sequenced was cultured CD8+ T cells from PBMCs, taken from culture after CMV antigen stimulation. The receptors derive from a human donor in good health (CMV status not recorded). Some clones in this sample may be carry-over from other donors' samples.

The V call is TRBV2, the J call TRBJ2-1; D may be TRBD1 or TRBD2 (6 bases each). Deletions cut 4 bases from V and 2 bases from J, with 18 bases between. The germline V gene encodes CDR1 SNHLY and CDR2 FYNNEI. The CDR3 loop spans 17 amino acids. The CDR3 protein is CASSGGGIPIPYNEQFF. The CDR3 nucleotides read TGTGCCAGCAGTGGAGGGGGGATACCCATCCCCTACAATGAGCAGTTCTTC.

There are a few counts of this clonotype. The J gene is TRBJ2-5, the V gene TRBV27; D is unclear. This CDR3 comprises 15 residues. Trimming cost V 7 bases and J 5 bases, with 20 bases left between them. Germline V gene data show CDR1 as MNHEY and CDR2 as SMNVEV (reference sequence). The chain's CDR3 is CASTSQLKKGETQYF. The CDR3 coding sequence is TGTGCCAGCACCTCCCAGTTAAAGAAGGGTGAGACCCAGTACTTC.

This clonotype came up a few times. Its ends do not fully match the called genes, so a read error is possible. The chain couples TRBV7-8 to TRBJ2-3; D is perhaps TRBD2 (5 bases). Germline V gene lookup returns CDR1 SGHVS and CDR2 FQNEAQ. This CDR3 comprises 15 residues. CDR3 loop: CANSFPQPGLDTQYF. The CDR3 DNA sequence: TGTGCCAACAGCTTCCCCCAACCGGGGTTAGATACGCAGTATTTT.

This clonotype was counted many times. The chain is built from TRBV4-1 and TRBJ2-1, with 12 positions matching TRBD2. CDR1 and CDR2 (germline): MGHRA, YSYEKL. Trimming took 0 bases from V and 7 from J; bases not matched to a gene: 7. The CDR3 sequence is 17 residues long. CDR3 sequence (DNA): TGCGCCAGCAGCCAAGATGGACTAGCGGGGAGTTTTAATGAGCAGTTCTTC. Its translation: CASSQDGLAGSFNEQFF.

In this sample, this clonotype turned up a few times. The rearrangement links TRBV19 to TRBJ2-1; D gene uncertain. V lost 3 bases to trimming and J lost 0 bases, with 18 bases between them. The CDR3 consists of 18 residues. Per germline, CDR1 LNHDA and CDR2 SQIVND (reference sequence). The CDR3 sequence: CASSMGFPVSSSYNEQFF. The CDR3 DNA reads TGTGCCAGTAGTATGGGGTTTCCGGTCTCGAGCTCCTACAATGAGCAGTTCTTC.

The chain recombines TRBV27 with TRBJ2-7, with TRBD1 matching 8 bases. CDR1 MNHEY and CDR2 SMNVEV come from the germline V gene (reference sequence). Germline trimming cut 5 bases from V and 4 bases from J; bases unmatched to any gene: 10. The CDR3 covers 15 residues. The CDR3 coding sequence is TGTGCCAGCAGTGCAGGGACAGGCCATAGATACGAGCAGTACTTC. Its translation is CASSAGTGHRYEQYF.

On this clonotype: Just one base apart from a much larger clone, this may be a read error. The V gene is TRBV13, the J gene TRBJ2-2; D unclear. The CDR3 contains 14 residues. Germline V gene lookup returns CDR1 PRHDT and CDR2 FYEKMQ (reference sequence). Trimming stripped 2 bases from V and 0 bases from J, with 4 bases between. CDR3 sequence reads: CASSLMANTGELFF. For the CDR3, the DNA is TGTGCCAGCAGCTTAATGGCGAACACCGGGGAGCTGTTTTTT.

This clonotype was observed once. V gene TRBV4-3 combines with J gene TRBJ2-1; 8 nucleotides agree with TRBD1. Germline V gene lookup returns CDR1 LGHNA and CDR2 YSLEER. The length of the CDR3 is 16 residues. The ends lost 0 bases at V and 7 bases at J; junction bases unmatched: 8. Written as DNA, the CDR3 is TGCGCCAGCAGCCAAGAATCAGGGGGCCGTCCAAATGAGCAGTTCTTC. Its protein product is CASSQESGGRPNEQFF.

On this clonotype itself: An end of the junction does not agree with germline; a read error may underlie this. The chain carries TRBV5-1 and TRBJ2-1; the match to TRBD2 covers 13 bases. The CDR3 has 19 residues. Germline CDR1 SGHRS, CDR2 YFSETQ. CDR3 region: CTSSPGLAGVSSSYNEQFF. The CDR3 DNA reads as TGCACCAGCAGCCCAGGACTAGCGGGGGTCTCGAGCTCCTACAATGAGCAGTTCTTC.

This clonotype has a handful of counts. V gene TRBV28 combines with J gene TRBJ1-5; unclear D gene. Germline V lookup: CDR1 MDHEN, CDR2 SYDVKM. V lost 5 bases to trimming and J lost 3 bases, with 11 bases between them. This CDR3 has 14 residues. CDR3 sequence: CASSPAATNQPQHF. DNA of the CDR3: TGTGCCAGCAGTCCGGCGGCGACCAATCAGCCCCAGCATTTT. Supplemented by reference TRBV28 and TRBJ1-5, the full variable domain reads DVKVTQSSRYLVKRTGEKVFLECVQDMDHENMFWYRQDPGLGLRLIYFSYDVKMKEKGDIPEGYSVSREKKERFSLILESASTNQTSMYLCASSPAATNQPQHFGDGTRLSIL.

This clonotype was detected a few times. This chain links TRBV29-1 with TRBJ1-2, with TRBD1 as a possible D gene (5 bases). This CDR3 region has 16 residues. V shed 7 bases and J shed 3 bases, with 24 bases lying between them. Germline V gene lookup returns CDR1 SQVTM and CDR2 ANQGSEA. The CDR3 DNA is TGCAGCGCCATCTACGCGCCGGGACTCATGGACTATGGCTACACCTTC. Translated: CSAIYAPGLMDYGYTF. Filled out from reference TRBV29-1 and TRBJ1-2, the complete variable domain reads SAVISQKPSRDICQRGTSLTIQCQVDSQVTMMFWYRQQPGQSLTLIATANQGSEATYESGFVIDKFPISRPNLTFSTLTVSNMSPEDSSIYLCSAIYAPGLMDYGYTFGSGTRLTVV.

J is TRBJ2-3 and V is TRBV10-3; D might be TRBD2 (6 bases). Trimming pared 6 bases from V and 1 base from J, leaving 17 bases between. Per germline, CDR1 ENHRY and CDR2 SYGVKD. CDR3 length equals 16 residues. The DNA of the CDR3 is TGTGCCATCAGAAACTTTGGGCGGGGCCGCACAGATACGCAGTATTTT. This translates into CAIRNFGRGRTDTQYF.

This clonotype was found many times. The J gene is TRBJ2-6, the V gene TRBV7-2; D not certain. This CDR3 has 15 amino acids. Germline CDR1 SGHTA, CDR2 FQGNSA. The germline V and J ends were trimmed by 5 bases and 0 bases, with 8 bases remaining between them. The CDR3 DNA reads as TGTGCCAGCAGCCCCCCCCGCTCTGGGGCCAACGTCCTGACTTTC. Its translation is CASSPPRSGANVLTF.

CDR3 protein: CSAPRRGKFNEQFF. The DNA for the CDR3 is TGCAGCGCTCCCCGCAGGGGTAAATTTAATGAGCAGTTCTTC. V usage is TRBV29-1 and J usage is TRBJ2-1, with D possibly being TRBD1 (6 bases). The V end was cut by 7 bases, the J end by 7 bases, with 20 bases between. This CDR3 spans 14 amino acids. Germline assignment: CDR1 SQVTM and CDR2 ANQGSEA.

The chain links TRBV7-6 to TRBJ1-2; no definite D call. With 5 bases removed from V and 10 bases from J, the gap between germline ends came to 17 bases. CDR3 size: 13 residues. The germline V gene encodes CDR1 SGHVS and CDR2 FNYEAQ. CDR3 region: CASSPNRVSDYTF. CDR3 DNA: TGTGCCAGCAGCCCAAACCGAGTTTCGGACTACACCTTC.

This clonotype showed up just a few times. This chain uses TRBV7-9 with TRBJ2-7; a weak D match, TRBD1 (6 bases). This CDR3 spans 15 amino acids. In germline, CDR1 is SEHNR, CDR2 FQNEAQ (reference sequence). V lost 0 bases and J 1 base, leaving 10 bases between the germline ends. As DNA, the CDR3 is TGTGCCAGCAGCTTAGCCGGTGACAGGTCCTACGAGCAGTACGTC. Translating gives CASSLAGDRSYEQYV.

The chain combines TRBV10-2 with TRBJ2-7; 8 bases line up with TRBD2. The germline V gene has CDR1 WSHSY and CDR2 SAAADI. The CDR3 runs to 14 residues. Losses at the gene ends were 2 bases for V and 3 bases for J; bases not matched to a gene: 3. The CDR3 protein is CASSELGGDYEQYF. CDR3 sequence (DNA): TGCGCCAGCAGTGAGCTCGGGGGGGACTACGAGCAGTACTTC.

This clonotype came up a few times. This rearrangement joins TRBV4-1 to TRBJ1-2, with D perhaps TRBD1 (6 bases). Germline-derived CDR1 and CDR2 are MGHRA and YSYEKL. The CDR3 is 14 residues long. Between the trimmed V and J ends, which lost 1 base and 3 bases, there was a span of 9 bases. CDR3 sequence reads: CASSQASGDYGYTF. The CDR3 DNA reads TGCGCCAGCAGCCAAGCATCAGGGGACTATGGCTACACCTTC.

The gene calls are TRBV27 and TRBJ2-2, with D possibly matching TRBD2 (6 bases). With 4 bases removed from V and 6 bases from J, the gap between germline ends came to 12 bases. The CDR3 loop spans 14 amino acids. Per the germline V gene, CDR1 is MNHEY and CDR2 is SMNVEV (reference sequence). This chain's CDR3 is CASSWGDGAGELFF. CDR3 coding DNA: TGTGCCAGCAGTTGGGGGGATGGAGCCGGGGAGCTGTTTTTT.

The V gene is TRBV10-3, the J gene TRBJ2-1, with 8 nucleotides matching TRBD2. The CDR3 loop spans 16 amino acids. The germline CDR1 and CDR2 sequences are ENHRY and SYGVKD. V gave up 6 bases and J gave up 7 bases; unmatched junction bases: 14. CDR3 nucleotide sequence: TGTGCCATCAGGAGGGCGGATAGCGGGGTACGGAATGAGCAGTTCTTC. This gives the protein CAIRRADSGVRNEQFF.